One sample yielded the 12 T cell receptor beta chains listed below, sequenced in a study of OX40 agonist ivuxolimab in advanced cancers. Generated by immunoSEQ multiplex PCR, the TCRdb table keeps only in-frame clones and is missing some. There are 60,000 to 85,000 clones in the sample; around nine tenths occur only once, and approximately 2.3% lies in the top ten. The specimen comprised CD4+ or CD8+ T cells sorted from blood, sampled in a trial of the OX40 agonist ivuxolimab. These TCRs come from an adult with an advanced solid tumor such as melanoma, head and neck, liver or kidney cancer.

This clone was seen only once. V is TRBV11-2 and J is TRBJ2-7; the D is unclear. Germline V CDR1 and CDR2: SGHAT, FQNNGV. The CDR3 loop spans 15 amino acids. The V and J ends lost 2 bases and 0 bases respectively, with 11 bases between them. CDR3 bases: TGTGCCAGCAGCTTACAAATCCGTTACTCCTACGAGCAGTACTTC. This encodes CASSLQIRYSYEQYF.

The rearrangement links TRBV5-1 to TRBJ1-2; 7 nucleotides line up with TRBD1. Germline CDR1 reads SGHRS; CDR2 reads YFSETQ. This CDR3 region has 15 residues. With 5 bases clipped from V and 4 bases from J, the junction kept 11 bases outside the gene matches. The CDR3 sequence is CASSRMEGATYGYTF. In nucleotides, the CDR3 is TGCGCCAGCAGTAGAATGGAGGGGGCGACCTATGGCTACACCTTC.

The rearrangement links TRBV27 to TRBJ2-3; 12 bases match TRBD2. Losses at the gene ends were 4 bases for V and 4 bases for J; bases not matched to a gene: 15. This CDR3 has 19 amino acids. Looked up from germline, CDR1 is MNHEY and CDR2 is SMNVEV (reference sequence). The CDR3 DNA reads TGTGCCAGCAGTTATCGGGCTAGCGGGAGGGCTTGGGGAGCAGATACGCAGTATTTT. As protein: CASSYRASGRAWGADTQYF.

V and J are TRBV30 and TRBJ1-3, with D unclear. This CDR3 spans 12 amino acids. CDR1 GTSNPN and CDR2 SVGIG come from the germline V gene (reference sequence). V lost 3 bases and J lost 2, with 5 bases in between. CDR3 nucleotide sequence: TGTGCCTGGAGGACGGCTGGAAACACCATATATTTT. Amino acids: CAWRTAGNTIYF.

CDR3 nucleotide sequence: TGTGCCATCAGTGAGTCGCGGGGGCGGACTAATGAAAAACTGTTTTTT. Translation: CAISESRGRTNEKLFF. The chain recombines TRBV10-3 with TRBJ1-4; a weak D match, TRBD1 (6 bases). V dropped 0 bases and J dropped 2 bases, with 10 bases sitting between them. This CDR3 contains 16 residues. Germline values: CDR1 ENHRY, CDR2 SYGVKD.

This CDR3 is CASSAAANWIEQYF. The CDR3 nucleotides are TGTGCCAGCAGTGCGGCGGCGAATTGGATAGAGCAGTACTTC. The chain employs TRBV2 and TRBJ2-7; D call uncertain. This CDR3 is built from 14 residues. Germline V gene data show CDR1 as SNHLY and CDR2 as FYNNEI. The V end was cut by 4 bases, the J end by 7 bases, with 17 bases between.

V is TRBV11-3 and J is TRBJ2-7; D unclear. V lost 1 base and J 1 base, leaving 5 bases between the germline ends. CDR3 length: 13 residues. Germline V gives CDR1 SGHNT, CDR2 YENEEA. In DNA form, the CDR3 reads TGTGCCAGCAGCTTAGGCAGATCCTACGAGCAGTACTTC. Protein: CASSLGRSYEQYF.

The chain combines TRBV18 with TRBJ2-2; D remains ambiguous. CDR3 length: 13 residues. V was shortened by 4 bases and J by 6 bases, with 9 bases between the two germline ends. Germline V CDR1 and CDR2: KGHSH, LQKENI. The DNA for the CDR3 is TGTGCCAGCTCACTAGACATATCCGGGGAGCTGTTTTTT. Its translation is CASSLDISGELFF.

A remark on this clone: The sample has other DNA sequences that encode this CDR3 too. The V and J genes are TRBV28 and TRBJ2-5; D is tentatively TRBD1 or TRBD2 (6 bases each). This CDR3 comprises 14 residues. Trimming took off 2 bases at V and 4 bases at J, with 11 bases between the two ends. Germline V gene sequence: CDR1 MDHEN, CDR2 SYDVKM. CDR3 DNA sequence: TGTGCCAGCAGTTTACGGGGGCGCGGAGAGACCCAGTACTTC. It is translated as CASSLRGRGETQYF.

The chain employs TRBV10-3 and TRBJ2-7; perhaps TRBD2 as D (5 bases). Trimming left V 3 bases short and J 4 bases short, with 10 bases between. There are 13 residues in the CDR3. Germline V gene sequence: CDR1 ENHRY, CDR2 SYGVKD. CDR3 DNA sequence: TGTGCCATCAGTGAACAGCGGAGGTACGAGCAGTACTTC. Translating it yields CAISEQRRYEQYF.

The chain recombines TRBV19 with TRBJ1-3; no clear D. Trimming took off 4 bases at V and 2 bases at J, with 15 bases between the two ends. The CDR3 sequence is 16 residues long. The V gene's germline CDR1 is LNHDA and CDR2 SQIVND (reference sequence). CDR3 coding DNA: TGTGCCAGTAGTACGGGCCCCCCGGCAACTGGAAACACCATATATTTT. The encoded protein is CASSTGPPATGNTIYF.

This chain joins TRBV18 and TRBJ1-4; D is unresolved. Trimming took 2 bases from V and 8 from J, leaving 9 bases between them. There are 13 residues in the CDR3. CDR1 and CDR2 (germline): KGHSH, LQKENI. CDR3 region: CASSPVHGEKLFF. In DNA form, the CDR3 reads TGTGCCAGCTCACCAGTGCATGGGGAAAAACTGTTTTTT.